Below, 2 T cell receptor beta chains from the same sample are listed, as sequenced in a study of blood T cell repertoires in COVID-19. Measured with immunoSEQ multiplex PCR; TCRdb has only the in-frame clones, and not every one. The data show 95,000 to 150,000 clones, with 81% seen just once and about 17% held by the top ten. The sequencing input was peripheral blood. The source is a young man with COVID-19, enrolled during active disease.

This chain uses TRBV4-1 with TRBJ2-7, with 7 bases that match TRBD2. V lost 1 base, J lost 3 bases, and 6 bases stayed unmatched. The germline V gene encodes CDR1 MGHRA and CDR2 YSYEKL. The CDR3 runs to 15 residues. CDR3 amino acids: CASSQGTSLHYEQYF. CDR3 DNA: TGCGCCAGCAGCCAAGGGACTAGTCTCCACTACGAGCAGTACTTC.

V gene TRBV2 combines with J gene TRBJ2-7; the D is unclear. CDR1 is SNHLY and CDR2 is FYNNEI in the germline V gene. V gave up 8 bases and J gave up 2 bases, with 10 bases separating them. The CDR3 runs 12 residues. In DNA, the CDR3 is TGTGCCAGCCATATACTCCCCTACGAGCAGTACTTC. This encodes CASHILPYEQYF.